The clone carrying this TCR beta chain appeared a few times. Its matching antigen is unknown. V lost 7 bases, J lost 3 bases, and 6 bases stayed unmatched. This CDR3 is 14 amino acids long. Germline CDR1 reads MNHEY; CDR2 reads SVGAGI. This sample is drawn from a study of identical twins. Notes on the study in general: Abundant beta clonotypes from cord blood bore fewer insertions; memory repertoires lacked this pattern.

A universal primer site was incorporated via template switching, and the cDNA contained unique molecular identifiers. TCRdb reanalysed the 5' RACE reads using MiXCR and keeps one entry per CDR3 protein. The sample yields some 500,000 distinct CDR3 sequences, more than 9% seen once. The same data also contributed to another study, on yellow fever vaccine responses in identical twins.

The sequenced sample was PBMCs. This sequence originates from a woman aged 18-29 years in good health. V usage is TRBV6-5 and J usage is TRBJ2-1, with TRBD2 matching over 7 bases. The CDR3 reads CASISGLVYNEQFF. CDR3 nucleotides: TGTGCCAGCATTAGCGGACTAGTCTACAATGAGCAGTTCTTC.